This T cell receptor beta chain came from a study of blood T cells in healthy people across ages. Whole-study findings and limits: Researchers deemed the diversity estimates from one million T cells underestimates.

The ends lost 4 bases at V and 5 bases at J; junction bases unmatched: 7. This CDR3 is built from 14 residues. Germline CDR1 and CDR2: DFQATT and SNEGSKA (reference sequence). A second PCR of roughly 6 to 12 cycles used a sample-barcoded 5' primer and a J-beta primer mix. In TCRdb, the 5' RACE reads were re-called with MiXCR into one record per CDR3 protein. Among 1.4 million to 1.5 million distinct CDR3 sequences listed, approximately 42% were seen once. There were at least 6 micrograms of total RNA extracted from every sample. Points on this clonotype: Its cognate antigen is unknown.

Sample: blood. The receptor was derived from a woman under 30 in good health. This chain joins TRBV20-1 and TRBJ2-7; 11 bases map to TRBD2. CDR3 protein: CSATLAGGIHEQYF. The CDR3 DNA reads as TGCAGTGCTACCTTAGCGGGAGGGATCCACGAGCAGTACTTC.